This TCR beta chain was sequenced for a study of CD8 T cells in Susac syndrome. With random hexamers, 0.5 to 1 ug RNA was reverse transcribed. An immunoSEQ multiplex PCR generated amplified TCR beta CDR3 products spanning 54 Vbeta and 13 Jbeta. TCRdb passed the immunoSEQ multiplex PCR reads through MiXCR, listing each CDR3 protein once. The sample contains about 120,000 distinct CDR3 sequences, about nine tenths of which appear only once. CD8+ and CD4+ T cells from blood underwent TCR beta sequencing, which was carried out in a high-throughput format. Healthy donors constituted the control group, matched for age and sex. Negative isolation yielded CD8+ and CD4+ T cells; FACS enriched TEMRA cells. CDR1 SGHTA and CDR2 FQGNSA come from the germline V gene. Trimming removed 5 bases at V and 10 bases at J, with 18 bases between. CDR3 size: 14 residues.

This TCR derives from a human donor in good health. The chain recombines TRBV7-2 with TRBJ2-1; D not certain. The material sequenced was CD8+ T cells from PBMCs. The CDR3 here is CASSPAPDGGEQFF. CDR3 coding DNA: TGTGCCAGCAGCCCCGCCCCGGACGGCGGAGAGCAGTTCTTC.